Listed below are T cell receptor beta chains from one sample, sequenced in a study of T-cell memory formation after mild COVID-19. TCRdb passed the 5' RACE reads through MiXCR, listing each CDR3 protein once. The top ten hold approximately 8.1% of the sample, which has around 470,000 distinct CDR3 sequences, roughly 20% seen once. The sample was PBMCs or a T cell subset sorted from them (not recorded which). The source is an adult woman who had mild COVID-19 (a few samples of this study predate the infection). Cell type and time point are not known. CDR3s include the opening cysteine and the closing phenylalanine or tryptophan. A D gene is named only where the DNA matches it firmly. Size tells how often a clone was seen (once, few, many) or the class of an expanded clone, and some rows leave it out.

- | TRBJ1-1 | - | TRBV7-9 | CASSFVGRNTEAFF | TGTGCCAGCAGCTTCGTGGGCAGAAACACTGAAGCTTTCTTT
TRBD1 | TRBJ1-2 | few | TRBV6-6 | CASTKTGDYGYTF | TGTGCCAGCACTAAAACAGGGGACTATGGCTACACCTTC
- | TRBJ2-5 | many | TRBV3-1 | CASSQVRETQYF | TGTGCCAGCAGCCAAGTTAGGGAGACCCAGTACTTC
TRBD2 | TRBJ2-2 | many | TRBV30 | CAWRSGSDTGELFF | TGTGCCTGGAGGAGCGGGAGTGACACCGGGGAGCTGTTTTTT
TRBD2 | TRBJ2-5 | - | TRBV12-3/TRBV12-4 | CASSFDGGAGETQYF | TGTGCCAGCAGTTTTGACGGGGGGGCTGGAGAGACCCAGTACTTC
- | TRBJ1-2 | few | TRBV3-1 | CASSQDGYGYTF | TGTGCCAGCAGCCAAGATGGTTATGGCTACACCTTC
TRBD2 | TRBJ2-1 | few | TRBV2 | CASSDLAGSSYNEQFF | TGTGCCAGCAGTGATCTAGCGGGGAGCTCCTACAATGAGCAGTTCTTC
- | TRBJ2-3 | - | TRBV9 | CASSVRARGIDTQYF | TGTGCCAGCAGCGTAAGGGCCCGAGGCATAGATACGCAGTATTTT
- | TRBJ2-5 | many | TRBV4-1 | CASSPPGHQETQYF | TGCGCCAGCAGCCCGCCGGGACACCAAGAGACCCAGTACTTC
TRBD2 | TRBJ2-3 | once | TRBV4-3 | CASSQDRAGGPTDTQYF | TGCGCCAGCAGCCAAGATAGGGCGGGGGGGCCCACAGATACGCAGTATTTT
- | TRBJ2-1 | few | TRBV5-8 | CASTDRIDDEQFF | TGTGCCAGCACAGACAGGATCGACGATGAGCAGTTCTTC
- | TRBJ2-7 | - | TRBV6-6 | CASSYKYYEQYF | TGTGCCAGCAGTTACAAGTACTACGAGCAGTACTTC
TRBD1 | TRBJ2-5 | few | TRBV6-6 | CASSYSGTDQETQYF | TGTGCCAGCAGTTATTCCGGGACAGACCAAGAGACCCAGTACTTC
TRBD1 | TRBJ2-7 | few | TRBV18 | CASSPQGAAYEQYF | TGTGCCAGCTCACCCCAGGGGGCGGCCTACGAGCAGTACTTC
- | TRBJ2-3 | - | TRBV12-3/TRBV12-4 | CASSPSGPSTDTQYF | TGTGCCAGCAGTCCGAGCGGGCCTAGCACAGATACGCAGTATTTT
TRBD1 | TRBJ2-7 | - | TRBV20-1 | CSAKRGHNSYELYF | TGCAGTGCTAAGAGGGGGCATAACTCCTACGAGCTGTACTTC
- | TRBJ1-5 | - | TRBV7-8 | CASSHGRLLANQPQHF | TGTGCCAGCAGCCACGGACGGTTGCTCGCCAATCAGCCCCAGCATTTT
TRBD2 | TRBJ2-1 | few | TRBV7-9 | CASSPSGRADNEQFF | TGTGCCAGCAGCCCAAGCGGGAGGGCCGACAATGAGCAGTTCTTC
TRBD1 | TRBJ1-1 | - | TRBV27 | CASIQGAWGTEAFF | TGTGCCAGCATTCAGGGGGCATGGGGCACTGAAGCTTTCTTT
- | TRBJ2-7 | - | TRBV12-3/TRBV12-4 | CASTNGISSSYEQYF | TGTGCCAGCACCAATGGGATATCGAGCTCCTACGAGCAGTACTTC
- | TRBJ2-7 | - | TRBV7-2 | CASSLWAGSYEQYF | TGTGCCAGCAGCTTATGGGCCGGCTCCTACGAGCAGTACTTC
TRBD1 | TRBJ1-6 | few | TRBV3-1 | CASSARDRDSPLHF | TGTGCCAGCAGCGCCCGGGACAGGGACTCACCCCTCCACTTT
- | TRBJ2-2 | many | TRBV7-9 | CASRFDGDTGELFF | TGTGCCAGCAGGTTTGACGGGGACACCGGGGAGCTGTTTTTT
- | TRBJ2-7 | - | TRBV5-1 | CASSPRGRGNEQYF | TGCGCCAGCAGTCCCCGGGGCAGGGGAAACGAGCAGTACTTC
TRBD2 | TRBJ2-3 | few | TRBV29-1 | CSVDHRTSGGTDTQYF | TGCAGCGTTGATCATCGGACTAGCGGAGGCACAGATACGCAGTATTTT
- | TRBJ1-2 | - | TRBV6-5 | CASFGRDTQGNGYTF | TGTGCCAGCTTCGGACGGGACACACAAGGCAATGGCTACACCTTC
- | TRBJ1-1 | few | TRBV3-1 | CASSQEGLMNTEAFF | TGTGCCAGCAGCCAAGAGGGACTCATGAACACTGAAGCTTTCTTT